These T cell receptor beta chains were read from a single sample in a study of CD8 T cells in ankylosing spondylitis. In TCRdb, the 5' RACE reads were re-called with MiXCR into one record per CDR3 protein. The data contain 300,000 to 350,000 distinct CDR3 sequences, about 20% of them singletons. Sequenced sample: blood, either unsorted or a sorted T cell fraction (not recorded which). The receptors originated from a female donor with ankylosing spondylitis or in good health (not recorded which). Each CDR3 is given with its conserved first and last residue. Fields, in order: CDR3 DNA, CDR3 protein, D gene, V gene, clone size, J gene. The D gene is left open where the match is weak. Size is omitted from some rows. Given values are once, few, many or a class for expanded clones.

cdr3_nt: TGTGCCAGCACGGACGCCTCACTAGCGGGAGAGGCCGAGCAGTACTTC; cdr3_aa: CASTDASLAGEAEQYF; d_call: TRBD2; v_call: TRBV6-1; clone_size: NA; j_call: TRBJ2-7
cdr3_nt: TGCGCCAGCAGTACGAGACAGGCCACAGATACGCAGTATTTT; cdr3_aa: CASSTRQATDTQYF; d_call: NA; v_call: TRBV10-1; clone_size: NA; j_call: TRBJ2-3
cdr3_nt: TGTGCCAGCGGCCCCAGGGTTGGAAGAAACACCATATATTTT; cdr3_aa: CASGPRVGRNTIYF; d_call: NA; v_call: TRBV6-1; clone_size: NA; j_call: TRBJ1-3
cdr3_nt: TGCAGTGCTTTCTACGCGGCCAGGGATACGCAGTATTTT; cdr3_aa: CSAFYAARDTQYF; d_call: NA; v_call: TRBV20-1; clone_size: NA; j_call: TRBJ2-3
cdr3_nt: TGCAGTGCCGGGCGGGAGAACCAGCCCCAGCATTTT; cdr3_aa: CSAGRENQPQHF; d_call: NA; v_call: TRBV20-1; clone_size: many; j_call: TRBJ1-5
cdr3_nt: TGCAGCGACGGCGGAAACACCATATATTTT; cdr3_aa: CSDGGNTIYF; d_call: NA; v_call: TRBV29-1; clone_size: many; j_call: TRBJ1-3
cdr3_nt: TGTGCCAGCAGCTCGAACAGGGGAGTCTACGAGCAGTACTTC; cdr3_aa: CASSSNRGVYEQYF; d_call: TRBD1; v_call: TRBV27; clone_size: NA; j_call: TRBJ2-7
cdr3_nt: TGTGCCAGCAGCGTAGGGACAGGGGTCTCCTACGAGCAGTACTTC; cdr3_aa: CASSVGTGVSYEQYF; d_call: TRBD1; v_call: TRBV9; clone_size: NA; j_call: TRBJ2-7
cdr3_nt: TGTGCCAGCAGCTTGGGGCTAGACTTTGATGAGCAGTTCTTC; cdr3_aa: CASSLGLDFDEQFF; d_call: NA; v_call: TRBV7-2; clone_size: few; j_call: TRBJ2-1
cdr3_nt: TGCGCCAGCAGCGTTGCGGGGACTAGCGGAGGAACCTACGAGCAGTACTTC; cdr3_aa: CASSVAGTSGGTYEQYF; d_call: TRBD2; v_call: TRBV5-1; clone_size: NA; j_call: TRBJ2-7
cdr3_nt: TGTGCCAGCAGGGTATTGGGGGAGCTAACAGATACGCAGTATTTT; cdr3_aa: CASRVLGELTDTQYF; d_call: NA; v_call: TRBV6-1; clone_size: NA; j_call: TRBJ2-3
cdr3_nt: TGTGCCAGTGGACTAGCGGGAAACAATGAGCAGTTCTTC; cdr3_aa: CASGLAGNNEQFF; d_call: TRBD2; v_call: TRBV7-9; clone_size: many; j_call: TRBJ2-1
cdr3_nt: TGCAGCGTTTATCAGGGGGGCACTGAAGCTTTCTTT; cdr3_aa: CSVYQGGTEAFF; d_call: TRBD1; v_call: TRBV29-1; clone_size: few; j_call: TRBJ1-1
cdr3_nt: TGCAGTGCCACGACGGGAGAAGAGACCCAGTACTTC; cdr3_aa: CSATTGEETQYF; d_call: NA; v_call: TRBV20-1; clone_size: many; j_call: TRBJ2-5
cdr3_nt: TGTGCCACCAGCAGAGATCTAGGGGGCTACGAGCAGTACTTC; cdr3_aa: CATSRDLGGYEQYF; d_call: NA; v_call: TRBV15; clone_size: NA; j_call: TRBJ2-7
cdr3_nt: TGTGCCAGCAGTCCCCGAGGACTAGCGGGAGGCGAGCAGTACTTC; cdr3_aa: CASSPRGLAGGEQYF; d_call: TRBD2; v_call: TRBV6-1; clone_size: few; j_call: TRBJ2-7
cdr3_nt: TGTGCCAGTAGACGGCCGGGACAGGGGTTGACTGAAGCTTTCTTT; cdr3_aa: CASRRPGQGLTEAFF; d_call: TRBD1; v_call: TRBV19; clone_size: few; j_call: TRBJ1-1
cdr3_nt: TGCAGCGTCCGTCCTTGGACAGGGTCCTACGAGCAGTACTTC; cdr3_aa: CSVRPWTGSYEQYF; d_call: TRBD1; v_call: TRBV29-1; clone_size: many; j_call: TRBJ2-7
cdr3_nt: TGCGCCAGCAGCTTGGACGACACAGATACGCAGTATTTT; cdr3_aa: CASSLDDTDTQYF; d_call: NA; v_call: TRBV5-1; clone_size: NA; j_call: TRBJ2-3
cdr3_nt: TGCAGCGTGGGACGTGGATACGAGCAGTACTTC; cdr3_aa: CSVGRGYEQYF; d_call: NA; v_call: TRBV29-1; clone_size: many; j_call: TRBJ2-7
cdr3_nt: TGTGCCAGCAGTTCGGATAAGAGCAAATGGGGCTACGAGCAGTACTTC; cdr3_aa: CASSSDKSKWGYEQYF; d_call: NA; v_call: TRBV7-2; clone_size: NA; j_call: TRBJ2-7
cdr3_nt: TGTGCCAGTAGCCGGATCTCAGGGGAGACCGGGGAGCTGTTTTTT; cdr3_aa: CASSRISGETGELFF; d_call: NA; v_call: TRBV19; clone_size: NA; j_call: TRBJ2-2
cdr3_nt: TGCAGTGCTAATCACGTCAACTACGAGCAGTACTTC; cdr3_aa: CSANHVNYEQYF; d_call: NA; v_call: TRBV20-1; clone_size: NA; j_call: TRBJ2-7
cdr3_nt: TGCAGTGCACTCGTCGGACGGAACCAAGAGACCCAGTACTTC; cdr3_aa: CSALVGRNQETQYF; d_call: NA; v_call: TRBV20-1; clone_size: few; j_call: TRBJ2-5
cdr3_nt: TGTGCCAGCAGCTTGACCGGGACAGGCTCATTCGAGCAGTTCTTC; cdr3_aa: CASSLTGTGSFEQFF; d_call: TRBD1; v_call: TRBV5-5; clone_size: NA; j_call: TRBJ2-1
cdr3_nt: TGTGCCAGCAGATCCCGACGGGCCGGTCAGCCCCAGCATTTT; cdr3_aa: CASRSRRAGQPQHF; d_call: NA; v_call: TRBV27; clone_size: few; j_call: TRBJ1-5
cdr3_nt: TGCGCCAGCAGCCGCCTACTCACTAGCCGTGATACGCAGTATTTT; cdr3_aa: CASSRLLTSRDTQYF; d_call: NA; v_call: TRBV4-3; clone_size: NA; j_call: TRBJ2-3
cdr3_nt: TGTGCCAGCAGCTTAGGGACTAGTTCTAATGAGCAGTTCTTC; cdr3_aa: CASSLGTSSNEQFF; d_call: TRBD2; v_call: TRBV25-1; clone_size: NA; j_call: TRBJ2-1
cdr3_nt: TGTGCCAGCAGTTACCCCAGGAACGGGTTTAATGAGCAGTTCTTC; cdr3_aa: CASSYPRNGFNEQFF; d_call: NA; v_call: TRBV6-5; clone_size: NA; j_call: TRBJ2-1
cdr3_nt: TGTGCCAGCTGCCGCGAGCGGACTTACCCCGGGGAGCTGTTTTTT; cdr3_aa: CASCRERTYPGELFF; d_call: NA; v_call: TRBV6-2/TRBV6-3; clone_size: few; j_call: TRBJ2-2
cdr3_nt: TGTGCCAGCAGTTCGAAGCGGAGTACCTACAATGAGCAGTTCTTC; cdr3_aa: CASSSKRSTYNEQFF; d_call: NA; v_call: TRBV6-6; clone_size: few; j_call: TRBJ2-1
cdr3_nt: TGCGCCAGCAGCTTGGATCGACTAGGCCGTAATGAGCAGTTCTTC; cdr3_aa: CASSLDRLGRNEQFF; d_call: NA; v_call: TRBV5-1; clone_size: NA; j_call: TRBJ2-1
cdr3_nt: TGCGCCAGCAGTTTGACTAGCGGGAGAGTTTACGAGCAGTACTTC; cdr3_aa: CASSLTSGRVYEQYF; d_call: TRBD2; v_call: TRBV5-1; clone_size: few; j_call: TRBJ2-7
cdr3_nt: TGCAGCGTCGGACAGGGCCGAGCCAAAAACATTCAGTACTTC; cdr3_aa: CSVGQGRAKNIQYF; d_call: TRBD1; v_call: TRBV29-1; clone_size: few; j_call: TRBJ2-4
cdr3_nt: TGTGCCTGGAGCAGGGACCTGAAGATCTCTGGGGCCAACGTCCTGACTTTC; cdr3_aa: CAWSRDLKISGANVLTF; d_call: NA; v_call: TRBV30; clone_size: few; j_call: TRBJ2-6
cdr3_nt: TGTGCCAGCATCCCGTGGAGGCAAGACACTGAAGCTTTCTTT; cdr3_aa: CASIPWRQDTEAFF; d_call: NA; v_call: TRBV27; clone_size: NA; j_call: TRBJ1-1
cdr3_nt: TGTGCCAGCAGCCGAGGGACACCTGCGCCCTACGAGCAGTACTTC; cdr3_aa: CASSRGTPAPYEQYF; d_call: NA; v_call: TRBV7-9; clone_size: NA; j_call: TRBJ2-7
cdr3_nt: TGTGCCAGCAGCTCAGCGAGGACAGGTTGGACTGAAGCTTTCTTT; cdr3_aa: CASSSARTGWTEAFF; d_call: TRBD1; v_call: TRBV7-8; clone_size: NA; j_call: TRBJ1-1
cdr3_nt: TGTGCCAGCAGCCCCTCAAGCGGGAGGGCCGGGGAGCAGTTCTTC; cdr3_aa: CASSPSSGRAGEQFF; d_call: TRBD2; v_call: TRBV9; clone_size: few; j_call: TRBJ2-1
cdr3_nt: TGCAGTGCTAGAGCGGGCGGGAGCACAGATACGCAGTATTTT; cdr3_aa: CSARAGGSTDTQYF; d_call: NA; v_call: TRBV20-1; clone_size: NA; j_call: TRBJ2-3
cdr3_nt: TGTGCCAGCAGCCCTTCCGCAGATACGCAGTATTTT; cdr3_aa: CASSPSADTQYF; d_call: NA; v_call: TRBV7-9; clone_size: many; j_call: TRBJ2-3
cdr3_nt: TGTGCCAGCAACTCTCGGGGACGCAGTTCCTACGAGCAGTACTTC; cdr3_aa: CASNSRGRSSYEQYF; d_call: NA; v_call: TRBV6-2/TRBV6-3; clone_size: few; j_call: TRBJ2-7
cdr3_nt: TGCAGCGTTGGCGAATCCTACAATGAGCAGTTCTTC; cdr3_aa: CSVGESYNEQFF; d_call: NA; v_call: TRBV29-1; clone_size: many; j_call: TRBJ2-1
cdr3_nt: TGTGCCAGCAGTTTTGCGGGAAGAACCGGGGAGCTGTTTTTT; cdr3_aa: CASSFAGRTGELFF; d_call: NA; v_call: TRBV12-3/TRBV12-4; clone_size: NA; j_call: TRBJ2-2
cdr3_nt: TGTGCCAGCAGCCTCATGCTCGGAAATGAGCAGTTCTTC; cdr3_aa: CASSLMLGNEQFF; d_call: NA; v_call: TRBV6-1; clone_size: few; j_call: TRBJ2-1
cdr3_nt: TGCAGTGCTAGGTCCGGGACAGGGGGCACCGGGGAGCTGTTTTTT; cdr3_aa: CSARSGTGGTGELFF; d_call: TRBD1; v_call: TRBV20-1; clone_size: few; j_call: TRBJ2-2
cdr3_nt: TGCAGCGTGGGGGGGACTAGGGAGCCGGGTGAGCAGTTCTTC; cdr3_aa: CSVGGTREPGEQFF; d_call: TRBD2; v_call: TRBV29-1; clone_size: many; j_call: TRBJ2-1
cdr3_nt: TGCAGTGCTAGAGAGATAGGACAGGGCCGGGATACGCAGTATTTT; cdr3_aa: CSAREIGQGRDTQYF; d_call: TRBD1; v_call: TRBV20-1; clone_size: many; j_call: TRBJ2-3
cdr3_nt: TGTGCCAGCAGTTACAGGCTAGCGGGAGTCGACGAGCAGTACTTC; cdr3_aa: CASSYRLAGVDEQYF; d_call: TRBD2; v_call: TRBV6-5; clone_size: NA; j_call: TRBJ2-7
cdr3_nt: TGTGCCAGCAGCCCCCAAACTAGCGGGAGGGCCTACGAGCAGTACTTC; cdr3_aa: CASSPQTSGRAYEQYF; d_call: TRBD2; v_call: TRBV6-1; clone_size: few; j_call: TRBJ2-7
cdr3_nt: TGTGCCACCAGTGGAGCGGGAAGGACCGGGGAGCTGTTTTTT; cdr3_aa: CATSGAGRTGELFF; d_call: TRBD2; v_call: TRBV24-1; clone_size: many; j_call: TRBJ2-2
cdr3_nt: TGCAGCTTCACCCATCGAGGGGTCATCACAGATACGCAGTATTTT; cdr3_aa: CSFTHRGVITDTQYF; d_call: NA; v_call: TRBV29-1; clone_size: few; j_call: TRBJ2-3
cdr3_nt: TGTGCCAGCAGTTACGCCGGGGAAGGGAAAGAGACCCAGTACTTC; cdr3_aa: CASSYAGEGKETQYF; d_call: NA; v_call: TRBV6-5; clone_size: NA; j_call: TRBJ2-5
cdr3_nt: TGTGCCAGCAGCTTCACCAGGCGGGACCACGAGCAGTACTTC; cdr3_aa: CASSFTRRDHEQYF; d_call: NA; v_call: TRBV7-2; clone_size: NA; j_call: TRBJ2-7
cdr3_nt: TGTGCCAGCAGCTCCCCAGGAAGAGGAAACACCATATATTTT; cdr3_aa: CASSSPGRGNTIYF; d_call: NA; v_call: TRBV7-2; clone_size: NA; j_call: TRBJ1-3
cdr3_nt: TGCGGGGGCATGGGACAGGGGAACACTGAAGCTTTCTTT; cdr3_aa: CGGMGQGNTEAFF; d_call: TRBD1; v_call: TRBV20-1; clone_size: once; j_call: TRBJ1-1
cdr3_nt: TGCGCCAGCAGCCAAACAGTAAGCAGGTCCAATCAGCCCCAGCATTTT; cdr3_aa: CASSQTVSRSNQPQHF; d_call: NA; v_call: TRBV4-3; clone_size: NA; j_call: TRBJ1-5
cdr3_nt: TGTGCCAGCAGCTTAGGGGGAGATGGCTCACCCCTCCACTTT; cdr3_aa: CASSLGGDGSPLHF; d_call: NA; v_call: TRBV7-2; clone_size: NA; j_call: TRBJ1-6